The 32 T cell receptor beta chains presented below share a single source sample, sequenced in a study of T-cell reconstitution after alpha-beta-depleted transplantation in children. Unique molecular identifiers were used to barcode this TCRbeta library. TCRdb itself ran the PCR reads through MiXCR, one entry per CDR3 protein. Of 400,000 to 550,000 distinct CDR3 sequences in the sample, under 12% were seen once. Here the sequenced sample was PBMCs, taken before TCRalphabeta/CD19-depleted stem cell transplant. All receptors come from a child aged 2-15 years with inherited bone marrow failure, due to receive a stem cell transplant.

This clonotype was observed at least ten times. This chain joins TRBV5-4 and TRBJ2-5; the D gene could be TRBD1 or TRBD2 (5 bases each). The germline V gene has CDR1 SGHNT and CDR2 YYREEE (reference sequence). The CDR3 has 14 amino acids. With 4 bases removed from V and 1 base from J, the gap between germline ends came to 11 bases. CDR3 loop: CASSRGRSQETQYF. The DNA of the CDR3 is TGTGCCAGCAGCCGGGGACGGAGCCAAGAGACCCAGTACTTC.

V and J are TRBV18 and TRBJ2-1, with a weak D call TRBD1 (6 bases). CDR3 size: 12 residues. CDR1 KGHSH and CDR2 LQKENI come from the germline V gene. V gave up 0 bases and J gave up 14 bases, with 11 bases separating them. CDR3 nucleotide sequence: TGTGCCAGCTCACCACCTACGCACAGGGAGTTCTTC. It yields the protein CASSPPTHREFF.

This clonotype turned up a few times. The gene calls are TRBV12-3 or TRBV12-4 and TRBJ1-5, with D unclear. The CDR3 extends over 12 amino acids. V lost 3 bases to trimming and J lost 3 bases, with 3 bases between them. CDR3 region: CASSFNNQPQHF. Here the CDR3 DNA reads TGTGCCAGCAGTTTCAACAATCAGCCCCAGCATTTT.

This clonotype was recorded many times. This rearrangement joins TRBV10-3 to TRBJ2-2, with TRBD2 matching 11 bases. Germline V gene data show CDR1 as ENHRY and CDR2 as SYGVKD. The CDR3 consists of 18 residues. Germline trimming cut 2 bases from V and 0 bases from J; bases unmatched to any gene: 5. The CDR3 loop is CAISELGTSGTNTGELFF. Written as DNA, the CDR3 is TGTGCCATCAGTGAGCTCGGGACTAGCGGAACGAACACCGGGGAGCTGTTTTTT.

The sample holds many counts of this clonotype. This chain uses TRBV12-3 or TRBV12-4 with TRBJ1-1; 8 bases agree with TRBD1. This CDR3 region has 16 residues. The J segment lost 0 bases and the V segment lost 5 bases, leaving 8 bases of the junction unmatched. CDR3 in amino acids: CASSLRTGPMNTEAFF. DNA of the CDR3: TGTGCCAGCAGTCTGCGGACAGGGCCCATGAACACTGAAGCTTTCTTT.

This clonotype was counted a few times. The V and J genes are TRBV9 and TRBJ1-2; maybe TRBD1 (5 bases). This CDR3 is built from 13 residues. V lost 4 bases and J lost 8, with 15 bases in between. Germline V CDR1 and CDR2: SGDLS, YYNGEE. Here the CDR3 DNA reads TGTGCCAGCAGCAGATCGACAGCGGGGGGCTACACCTTC. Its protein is CASSRSTAGGYTF.

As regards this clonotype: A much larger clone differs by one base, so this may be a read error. Written as DNA, the CDR3 is TGTGCCAGCAGCTTTACGGCGGGAAACACTGAAGCTTACTTT. Encoded protein: CASSFTAGNTEAYF. The chain uses TRBV7-2 and TRBJ1-1, with D unresolved. CDR1 SGHTA and CDR2 FQGNSA come from the germline V gene. The CDR3 runs to 14 residues.

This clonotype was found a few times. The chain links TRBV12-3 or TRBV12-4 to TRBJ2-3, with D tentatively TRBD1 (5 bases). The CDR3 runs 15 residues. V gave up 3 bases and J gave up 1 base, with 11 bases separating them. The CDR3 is CASSFSQGGTDTQYF. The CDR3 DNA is TGTGCCAGCAGTTTTTCTCAGGGTGGCACAGATACGCAGTATTTT.

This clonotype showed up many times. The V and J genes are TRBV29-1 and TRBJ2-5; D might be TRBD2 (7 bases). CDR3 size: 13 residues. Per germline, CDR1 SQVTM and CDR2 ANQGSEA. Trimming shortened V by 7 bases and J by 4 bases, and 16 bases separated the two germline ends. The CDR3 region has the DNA TGCAGCGGGGAGGGGGGTCCGGGAGAGACCCAGTACTTC. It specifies CSGEGGPGETQYF.

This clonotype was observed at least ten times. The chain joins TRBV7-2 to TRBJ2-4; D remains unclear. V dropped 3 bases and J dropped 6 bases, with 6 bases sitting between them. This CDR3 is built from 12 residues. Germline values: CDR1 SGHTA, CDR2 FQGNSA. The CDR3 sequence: CASSFTGNIQYF. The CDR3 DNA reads TGTGCCAGCAGCTTCACGGGAAACATTCAGTACTTC.

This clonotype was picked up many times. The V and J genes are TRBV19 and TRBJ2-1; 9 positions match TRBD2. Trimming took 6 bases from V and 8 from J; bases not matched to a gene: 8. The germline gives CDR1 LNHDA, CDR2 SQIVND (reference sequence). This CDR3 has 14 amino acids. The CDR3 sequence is CASREAGGGYEQFF. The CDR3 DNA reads TGTGCCAGTAGAGAAGCGGGAGGAGGCTATGAGCAGTTCTTC.

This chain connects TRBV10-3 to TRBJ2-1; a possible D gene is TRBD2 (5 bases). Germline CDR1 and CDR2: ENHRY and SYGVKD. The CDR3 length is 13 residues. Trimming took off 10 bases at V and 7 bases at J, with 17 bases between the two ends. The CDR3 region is CATRGPVGNEQFF. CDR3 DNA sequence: TGTGCCACCCGAGGGCCAGTAGGGAATGAGCAGTTCTTC.

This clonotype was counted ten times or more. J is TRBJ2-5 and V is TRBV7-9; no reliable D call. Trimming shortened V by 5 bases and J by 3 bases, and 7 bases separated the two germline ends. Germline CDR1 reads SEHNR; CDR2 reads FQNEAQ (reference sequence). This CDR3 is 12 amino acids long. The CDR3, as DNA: TGTGCCAGCAGCGCCTGGGAAGAGACCCAGTACTTC. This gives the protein CASSAWEETQYF.

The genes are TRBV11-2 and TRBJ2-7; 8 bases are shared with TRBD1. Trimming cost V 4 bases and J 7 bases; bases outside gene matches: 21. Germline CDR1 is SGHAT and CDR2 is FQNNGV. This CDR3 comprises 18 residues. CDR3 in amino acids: CASSSKGGAGGRIGEQYF. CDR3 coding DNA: TGTGCCAGCAGCTCAAAGGGCGGAGCAGGGGGCAGAATAGGGGAGCAGTACTTC.

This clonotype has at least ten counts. The CDR3 region has the DNA TGTGCCACCAGTGATTCCGGGACAAAAGAGACCCAGTACTTC. This sequence encodes CATSDSGTKETQYF. The chain couples TRBV24-1 to TRBJ2-5, with D perhaps matching TRBD1 (6 bases). The CDR3 sequence is 14 residues long. V lost 2 bases and J 3 bases, leaving 9 bases between the germline ends. CDR1 and CDR2 (germline): KGHDR, SFDVKD.

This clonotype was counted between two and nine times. The DNA for the CDR3 is TGTGCCAGCAGCGTAGCTACGAGTCCACGGGAAGAGACCCAGTACTTC. Its translation: CASSVATSPREETQYF. The V call is TRBV9, the J call TRBJ2-5; D not resolved. Germline V gene data show CDR1 as SGDLS and CDR2 as YYNGEE. The CDR3 has 16 amino acids. V was clipped by 0 bases and J by 3 bases, with 15 bases between them.

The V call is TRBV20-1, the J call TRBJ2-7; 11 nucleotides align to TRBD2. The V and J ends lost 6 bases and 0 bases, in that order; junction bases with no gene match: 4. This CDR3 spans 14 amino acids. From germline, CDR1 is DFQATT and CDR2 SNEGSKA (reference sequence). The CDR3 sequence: CSAIGLAGSYEQYF. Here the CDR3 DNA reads TGCAGTGCCATTGGACTAGCGGGCTCCTACGAGCAGTACTTC.

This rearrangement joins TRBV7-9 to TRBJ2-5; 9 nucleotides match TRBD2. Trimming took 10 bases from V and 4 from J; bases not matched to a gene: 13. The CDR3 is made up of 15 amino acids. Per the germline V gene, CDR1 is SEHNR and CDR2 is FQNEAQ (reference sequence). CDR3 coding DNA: TGTGCCACCACCCCCCGCGGGAGGGCCATAGAGACCCAGTACTTC. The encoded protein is CATTPRGRAIETQYF.

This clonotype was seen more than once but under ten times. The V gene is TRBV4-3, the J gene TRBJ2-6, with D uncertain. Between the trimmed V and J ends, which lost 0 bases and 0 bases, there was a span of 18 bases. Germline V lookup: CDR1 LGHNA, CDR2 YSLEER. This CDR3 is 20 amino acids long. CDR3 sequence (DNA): TGCGCCAGCAGCCAAGATTTGTTCCAGCCAGAATCCTCTGGGGCCAACGTCCTGACTTTC. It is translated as CASSQDLFQPESSGANVLTF.

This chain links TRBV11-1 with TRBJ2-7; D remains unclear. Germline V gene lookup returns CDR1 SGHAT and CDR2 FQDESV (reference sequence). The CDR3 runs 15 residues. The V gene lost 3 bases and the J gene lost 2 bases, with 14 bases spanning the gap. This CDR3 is CASSLEIALTYEQYF. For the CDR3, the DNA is TGTGCCAGCAGCTTGGAGATAGCCCTAACCTACGAGCAGTACTTC.

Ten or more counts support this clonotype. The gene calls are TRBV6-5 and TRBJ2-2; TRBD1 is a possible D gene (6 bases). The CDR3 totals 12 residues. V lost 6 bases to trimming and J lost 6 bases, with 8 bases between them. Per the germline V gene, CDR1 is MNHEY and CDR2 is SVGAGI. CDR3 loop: CASRAGAGELFF. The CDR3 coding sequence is TGTGCCAGCAGGGCAGGGGCCGGGGAGCTGTTTTTT.

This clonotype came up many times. The CDR3 loop reads CSASQDYYYEQYF. The CDR3 DNA reads TGCAGTGCTAGTCAGGACTACTACTACGAGCAGTACTTC. This chain joins TRBV20-1 and TRBJ2-7, with D possibly matching TRBD2 (6 bases). The length of the CDR3 is 13 residues. Trimming took 3 bases from V and 3 from J, leaving 12 bases between them. CDR1 is DFQATT and CDR2 is SNEGSKA in the germline V gene (reference sequence).

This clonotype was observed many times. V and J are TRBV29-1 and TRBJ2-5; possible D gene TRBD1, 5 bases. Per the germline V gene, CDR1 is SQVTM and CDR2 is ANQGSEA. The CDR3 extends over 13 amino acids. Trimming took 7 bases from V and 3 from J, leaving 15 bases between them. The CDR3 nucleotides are TGCAGCGCCTTGACAGATCTAAAAGAGACCCAGTACTTC. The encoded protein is CSALTDLKETQYF.

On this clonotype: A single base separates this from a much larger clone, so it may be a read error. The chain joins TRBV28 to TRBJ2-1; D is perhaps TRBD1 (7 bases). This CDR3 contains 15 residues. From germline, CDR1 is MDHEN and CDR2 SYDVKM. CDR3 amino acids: CASSYTHGGGYDQFF. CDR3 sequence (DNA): TGTGCCAGCAGCTATACCCATGGAGGGGGCTATGACCAGTTCTTC.

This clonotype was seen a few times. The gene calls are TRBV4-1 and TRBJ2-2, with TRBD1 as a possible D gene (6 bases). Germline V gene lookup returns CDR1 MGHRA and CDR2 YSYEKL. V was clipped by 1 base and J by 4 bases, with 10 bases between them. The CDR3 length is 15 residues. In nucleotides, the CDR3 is TGCGCCAGCAGCCAAGGACAGGATCTCACCGGGGAGCTGTTTTTT. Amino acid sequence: CASSQGQDLTGELFF.

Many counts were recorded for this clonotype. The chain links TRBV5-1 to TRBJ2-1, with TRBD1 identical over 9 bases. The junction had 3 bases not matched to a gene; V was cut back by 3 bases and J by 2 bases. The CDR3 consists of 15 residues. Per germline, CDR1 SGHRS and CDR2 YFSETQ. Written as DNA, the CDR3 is TGCGCCAGCAGCTCGGGACAGGGTCCCTACAATGAGCAGTTCTTC. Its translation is CASSSGQGPYNEQFF.

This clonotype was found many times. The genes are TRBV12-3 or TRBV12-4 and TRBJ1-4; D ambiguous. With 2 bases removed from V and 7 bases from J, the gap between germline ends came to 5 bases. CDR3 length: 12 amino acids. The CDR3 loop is CASSLIGEKLFF. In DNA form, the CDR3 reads TGTGCCAGCAGTTTAATTGGTGAAAAACTGTTTTTT.

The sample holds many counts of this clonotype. CDR3 region: CASSFGQNRYNEQFF. The CDR3, as DNA: TGTGCCAGCAGCTTCGGACAGAATCGCTACAATGAGCAGTTCTTC. The chain has TRBV7-2 and TRBJ2-1; tentatively, D is TRBD1 (6 bases). Germline lookup yields CDR1 SGHTA and CDR2 FQGNSA. The CDR3 is 15 residues long. Trimming cost V 3 bases and J 3 bases, with 12 bases left between them.

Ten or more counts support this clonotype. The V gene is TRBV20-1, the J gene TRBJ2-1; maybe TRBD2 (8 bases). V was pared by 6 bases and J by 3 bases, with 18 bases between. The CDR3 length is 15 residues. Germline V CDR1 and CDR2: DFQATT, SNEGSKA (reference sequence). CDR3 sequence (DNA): TGCAGTGCACAGGGGCTAGCGGGCTACTACAATGAGCAGTTCTTC. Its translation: CSAQGLAGYYNEQFF.

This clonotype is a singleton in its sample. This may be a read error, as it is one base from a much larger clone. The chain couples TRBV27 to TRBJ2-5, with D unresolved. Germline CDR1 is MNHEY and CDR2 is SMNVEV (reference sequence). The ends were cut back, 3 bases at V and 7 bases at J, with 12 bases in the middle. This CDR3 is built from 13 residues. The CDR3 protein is CASSFPWAGTQYF. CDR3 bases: TGTGCCAGCAGTTTTCCGTGGGCTGGGACCCAGTACTTC.

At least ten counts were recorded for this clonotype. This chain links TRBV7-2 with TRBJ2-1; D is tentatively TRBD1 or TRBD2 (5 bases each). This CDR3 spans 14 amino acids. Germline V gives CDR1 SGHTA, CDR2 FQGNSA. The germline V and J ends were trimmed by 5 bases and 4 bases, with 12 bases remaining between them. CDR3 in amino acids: CASSHWDEYNEQFF. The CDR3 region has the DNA TGTGCCAGCAGCCATTGGGACGAATACAATGAGCAGTTCTTC. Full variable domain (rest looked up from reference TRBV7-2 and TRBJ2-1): GAGVSQSPSNKVTEKGKDVELRCDPISGHTALYWYRQSLGQGLEFLIYFQGNSAPDKSGLPSDRFSAERTGGSVSTLTIQRTQQEDSAVYLCASSHWDEYNEQFFGPGTRLTVL.

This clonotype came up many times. For the CDR3, the DNA is TGCGCCAGCAGCTTGGATCCAGGCCAACAAGATACGCAGTATTTT. Translation: CASSLDPGQQDTQYF. The chain uses TRBV5-1 and TRBJ2-3; no clear D gene. Between the trimmed V and J ends, which lost 0 bases and 5 bases, there was a span of 13 bases. The CDR3 is made up of 15 amino acids. The germline V gene encodes CDR1 SGHRS and CDR2 YFSETQ. Using reference TRBV5-1 and TRBJ2-3 for the parts outside the CDR3, the full variable domain is KAGVTQTPRYLIKTRGQQVTLSCSPISGHRSVSWYQQTPGQGLQFLFEYFSETQRNKGNFPGRFSGRQFSNSRSEMNVSTLELGDSALYLCASSLDPGQQDTQYFGPGTRLTVL.